This entry features one T cell receptor beta chain sequence. The sample is drawn from a study of blood T cell repertoires in COVID-19. The germline gives CDR1 SQVTM, CDR2 ANQGSEA. The CDR3 is 13 residues long. V shed 4 bases and J shed 4 bases, with 13 bases lying between them. Participant-given clinical history determined each cohort assignment. Some clones are missing from TCRdb's copy, which holds only in-frame ones; the method was immunoSEQ multiplex PCR. The sample lists fewer than 350,000 clones; 86% were seen once. Material: PBMCs or T cells enriched from blood (not recorded which). This sequence joins TRBV29-1 and TRBJ1-2; D possibly corresponds to TRBD1 (6 bases). This TCR was recovered from a middle-aged woman with acute COVID-19. The CDR3 DNA reads as TGCAGCGTTGCGGGGGGGCGAAGCTATGGCTACACCTTC. Its protein product is CSVAGGRSYGYTF.